This T cell receptor beta chain was identified in a study of T cell responses to AZD1222 COVID-19 vaccine. A word on this clone: The target antigen is unknown.

J lost 4 bases, V lost 6 bases, and 7 bases had no gene match. Per the germline V gene, CDR1 is MDHEN and CDR2 is SYDVKM. The CDR3 spans 14 residues. Here immunoSEQ multiplex PCR was the method, and the copy in TCRdb shows in-frame clones only, minus some. The sample includes 95,000 to 150,000 clones, roughly nine tenths of them seen just once. Points from the study as a whole: White British donors predominated, females outnumbered males, and clonal diversity was possibly underestimated. All repertoire sampling was performed exclusively after the peak T cell response. CD4 TCRs associated with vaccination spanned spike, dominating at 160-218 and 743-854.

Material: peripheral blood, obtained on day 0 of AZD1222 vaccination. The chain links TRBV28 to TRBJ2-7; 9 nucleotides match TRBD1. This clonotype was obtained from an adult in good health. The CDR3 loop is CASSQRDREYEQYF. Here the CDR3 DNA reads TGTGCCAGCAGCCAAAGGGACAGGGAATACGAGCAGTACTTC.